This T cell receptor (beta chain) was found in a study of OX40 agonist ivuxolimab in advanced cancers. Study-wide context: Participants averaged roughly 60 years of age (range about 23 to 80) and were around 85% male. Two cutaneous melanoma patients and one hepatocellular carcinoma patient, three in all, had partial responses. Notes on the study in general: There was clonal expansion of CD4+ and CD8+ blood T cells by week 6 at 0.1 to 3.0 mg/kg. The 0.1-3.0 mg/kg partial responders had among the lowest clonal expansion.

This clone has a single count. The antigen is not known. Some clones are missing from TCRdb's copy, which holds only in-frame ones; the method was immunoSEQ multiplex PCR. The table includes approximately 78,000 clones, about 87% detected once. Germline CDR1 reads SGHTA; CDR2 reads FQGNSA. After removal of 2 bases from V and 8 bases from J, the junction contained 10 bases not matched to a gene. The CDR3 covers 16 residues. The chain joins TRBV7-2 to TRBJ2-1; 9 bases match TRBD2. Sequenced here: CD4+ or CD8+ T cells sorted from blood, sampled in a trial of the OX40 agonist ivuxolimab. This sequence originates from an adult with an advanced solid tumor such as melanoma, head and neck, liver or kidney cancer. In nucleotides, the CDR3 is TGTGCCAGCAGCTTAACGGCGGGGGGGCCCGTGGATGAGCAGTTCTTC. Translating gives CASSLTAGGPVDEQFF.